This TCR beta chain derives from a study of T cell repertoires in cytomegalovirus infection. Turning to the study itself: CMV infection and matching HLA type were both indicated by public TCR beta signatures. Study results and limitations: It was HLA-C-restricted CMV-specific TCR beta clonotypes that dominated the response ex vivo. Adding up the frequency of public TCR beta families identified people who carried CMV plus the relevant HLA.

TCRdb re-called the reads with MiXCR, one entry per CDR3 protein. Of hundreds of thousands of distinct CDR3 sequences listed, roughly 29% were seen once; the top ten hold about 20%. This clonotype came up a few times. Its antigen is unidentified. The material was cultured PBMCs, obtained from culture after CMV antigen stimulation. This sequence was found in a human donor in good health (CMV status not recorded). Some clones in this sample may be carry-over from other donors' samples.

The CDR3 DNA is TGTGCCAGCAGCTTAGCGTGGGGGAACAGTGGCGAGACCCAGTACTTC. Its translation is CASSLAWGNSGETQYF. The chain employs TRBV7-2 and TRBJ2-5; the D gene could be TRBD1 or TRBD2 (5 bases each). Trimming took off 0 bases at V and 5 bases at J, with 16 bases between the two ends. CDR1 is SGHTA and CDR2 is FQGNSA in the germline V gene. The CDR3 totals 16 residues.